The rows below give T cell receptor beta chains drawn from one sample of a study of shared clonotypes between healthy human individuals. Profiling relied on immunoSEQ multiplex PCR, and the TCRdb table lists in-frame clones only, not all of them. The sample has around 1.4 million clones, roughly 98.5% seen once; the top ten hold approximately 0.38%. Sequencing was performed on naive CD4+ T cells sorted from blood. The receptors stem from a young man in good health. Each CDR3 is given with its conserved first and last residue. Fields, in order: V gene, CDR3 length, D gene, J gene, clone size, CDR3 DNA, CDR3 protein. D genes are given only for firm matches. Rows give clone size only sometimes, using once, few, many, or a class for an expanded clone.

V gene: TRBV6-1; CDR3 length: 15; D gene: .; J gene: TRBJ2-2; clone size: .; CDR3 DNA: TGTGCCAGCAACTGGGGAGTAGCAAACACCGGGGAGCTGTTTTTT; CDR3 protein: CASNWGVANTGELFF
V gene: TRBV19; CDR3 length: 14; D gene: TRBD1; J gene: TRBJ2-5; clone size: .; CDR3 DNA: TGTGCCAGTAGTACAGGACAGGGAGTAGAGACCCAGTACTTC; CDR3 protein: CASSTGQGVETQYF
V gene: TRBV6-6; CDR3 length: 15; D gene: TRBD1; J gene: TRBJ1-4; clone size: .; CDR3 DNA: TGTGCCAGCAATCGCATGACAGGGGCGAATGAAAAACTGTTTTTT; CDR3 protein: CASNRMTGANEKLFF
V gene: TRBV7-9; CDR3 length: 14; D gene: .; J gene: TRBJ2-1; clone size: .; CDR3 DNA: TGTGCCAGCCTAGGAGGGGGGACCTACAATGAGCAGTTCTTC; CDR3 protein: CASLGGGTYNEQFF
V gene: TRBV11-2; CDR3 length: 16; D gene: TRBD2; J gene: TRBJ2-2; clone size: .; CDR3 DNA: TGTGCCAGCAGCCCGTACGGGACTAGCGGGAACCGGGAGCTGTTTTTT; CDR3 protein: CASSPYGTSGNRELFF
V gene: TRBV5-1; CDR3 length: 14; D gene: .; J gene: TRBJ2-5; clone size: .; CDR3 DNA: TGCGCCAGCAGCCCGTGGAGACCCCAAGAGACCCAGTACTTC; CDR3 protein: CASSPWRPQETQYF
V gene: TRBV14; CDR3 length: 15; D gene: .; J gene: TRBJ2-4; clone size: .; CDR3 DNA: TGTGCCAGCAGCCAAGGCGCCTCTCCCCCCGGGATTCAGTACTTC; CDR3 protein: CASSQGASPPGIQYF
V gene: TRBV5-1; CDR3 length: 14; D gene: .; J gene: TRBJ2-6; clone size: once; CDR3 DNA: TGCGCCAGCAGCCTTCCCACTGGGGCCAACGTCCTGACTTTC; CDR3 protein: CASSLPTGANVLTF
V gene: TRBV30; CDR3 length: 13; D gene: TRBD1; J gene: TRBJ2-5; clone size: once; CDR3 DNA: TGTGCCTTCCGGGACAGGGGGAGGGAGACCCAGTACTTC; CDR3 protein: CAFRDRGRETQYF
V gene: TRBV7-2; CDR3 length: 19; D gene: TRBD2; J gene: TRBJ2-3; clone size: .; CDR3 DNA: TGTGCCAGCAGCCCACTAATCCTACTAGCGGGAGGGCCCTCAGATACGCAGTATTTT; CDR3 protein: CASSPLILLAGGPSDTQYF
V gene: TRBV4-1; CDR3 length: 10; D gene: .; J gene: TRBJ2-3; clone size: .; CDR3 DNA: TGCGCCAGCAGCGGGGATACGCAGTATTTT; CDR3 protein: CASSGDTQYF
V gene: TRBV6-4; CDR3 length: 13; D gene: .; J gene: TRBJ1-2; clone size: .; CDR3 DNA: TGTGCCAGCAGTGAAGGGCAGGGGTATGGCTACACCTTC; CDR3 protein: CASSEGQGYGYTF
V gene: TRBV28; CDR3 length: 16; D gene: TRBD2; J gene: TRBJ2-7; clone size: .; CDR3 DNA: TGTGCCAGCAGTCTTGGACGGGGACTACTTTCCTACGAGCAGTACTTC; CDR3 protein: CASSLGRGLLSYEQYF
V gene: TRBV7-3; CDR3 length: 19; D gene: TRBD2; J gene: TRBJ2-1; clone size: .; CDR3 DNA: TGTGCCAGCAGCTTAATCCCCTCACGTGGGGGAGGGCCGAGGAATGAGCAGTTCTTC; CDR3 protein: CASSLIPSRGGGPRNEQFF
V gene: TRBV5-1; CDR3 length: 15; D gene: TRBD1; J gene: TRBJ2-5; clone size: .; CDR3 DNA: TGCGCCAGCAGCTCTCAAGGGGGCGGCCTGGAGACCCAGTACTTC; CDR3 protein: CASSSQGGGLETQYF
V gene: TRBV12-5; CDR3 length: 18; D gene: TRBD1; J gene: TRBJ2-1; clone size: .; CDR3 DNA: TGTGCTAGTGGAGTGGGACAGGGGTTTACGAGCTCCTACAATGAGCAGTTCTTC; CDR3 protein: CASGVGQGFTSSYNEQFF
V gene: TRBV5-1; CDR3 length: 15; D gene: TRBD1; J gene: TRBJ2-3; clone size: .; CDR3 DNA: TGCGCCAGCAGCTTTGGAGACAGGGACACAGATACGCAGTATTTT; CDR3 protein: CASSFGDRDTDTQYF
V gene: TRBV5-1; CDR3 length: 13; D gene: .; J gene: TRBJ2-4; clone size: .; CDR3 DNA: TGCGCCAGCAGCTTGCGGCAGGGAGCTATTCAGTACTTC; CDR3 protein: CASSLRQGAIQYF
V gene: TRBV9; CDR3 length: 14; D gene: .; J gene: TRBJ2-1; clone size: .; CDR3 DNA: TGTGCCAGCAGCGTAGAACTCAGGGGCCATGAGCAGTTCTTC; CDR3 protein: CASSVELRGHEQFF
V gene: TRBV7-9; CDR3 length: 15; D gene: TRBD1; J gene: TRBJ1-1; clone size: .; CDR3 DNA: TGTGCCAGCAGCTTAGCGGGGACAGGGACTTCTGAAGCTTTCTTT; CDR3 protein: CASSLAGTGTSEAFF
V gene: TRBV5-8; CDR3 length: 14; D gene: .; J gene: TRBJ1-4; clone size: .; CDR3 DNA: TGTGCCAGCAGCTTGACAGGGTGGGATGAAAAACTGTTTTTT; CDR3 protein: CASSLTGWDEKLFF
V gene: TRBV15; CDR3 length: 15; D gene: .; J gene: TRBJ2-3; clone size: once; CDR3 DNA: TGTGCCACCAGCACTCCTGTTAGGCTCACAGATACGCAGTATTTT; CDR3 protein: CATSTPVRLTDTQYF
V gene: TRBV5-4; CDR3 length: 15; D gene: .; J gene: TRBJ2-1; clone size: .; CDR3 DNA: TGTGCCAGCAGCTTGATCGGGGTCCTTCGCGATGAGCAGTTCTTC; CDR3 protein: CASSLIGVLRDEQFF
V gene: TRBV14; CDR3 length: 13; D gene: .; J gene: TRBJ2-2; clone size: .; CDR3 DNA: TGTGCCAGCTTACGGGGGAAGGTCGGGGAGCTGTTTTTT; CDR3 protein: CASLRGKVGELFF
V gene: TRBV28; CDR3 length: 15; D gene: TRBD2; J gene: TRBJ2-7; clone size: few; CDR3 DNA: TGTGCCAGCAGTTTAGTCATAGCGGGGACCTACGAGCAGTACTTC; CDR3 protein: CASSLVIAGTYEQYF
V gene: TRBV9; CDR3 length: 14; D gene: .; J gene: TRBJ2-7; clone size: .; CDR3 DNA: TGTGCCAGCAGCGTAAACGGGAGAGGGTACGAGCAGTACTTC; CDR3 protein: CASSVNGRGYEQYF
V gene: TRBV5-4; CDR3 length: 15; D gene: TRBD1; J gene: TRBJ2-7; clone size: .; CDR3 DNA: TGTGCCAGCAGCTTGCAGACAGGGGGGAACTACGAGCAGTACTTC; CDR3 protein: CASSLQTGGNYEQYF
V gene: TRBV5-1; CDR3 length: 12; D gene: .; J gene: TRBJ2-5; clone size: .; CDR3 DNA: TGCGCCAGCAGCTTGACTTCGGAGACCCAGTACTTC; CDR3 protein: CASSLTSETQYF
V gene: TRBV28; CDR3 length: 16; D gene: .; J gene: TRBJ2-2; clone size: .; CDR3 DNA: TGTGCCAGCAGTCCTGGGGGACTCCTGACTACCGGGGAGCTGTTTTTT; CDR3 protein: CASSPGGLLTTGELFF
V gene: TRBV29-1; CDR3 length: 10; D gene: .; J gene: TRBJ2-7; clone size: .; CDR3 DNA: TGCAGCGCCGGTTCCTACGAGCAGTACTTC; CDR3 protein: CSAGSYEQYF
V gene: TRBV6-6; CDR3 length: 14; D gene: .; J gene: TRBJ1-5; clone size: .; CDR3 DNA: TGTGCCAGCAGTTACTGGGGAAGCAATCAGCCCCAGCATTTT; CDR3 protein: CASSYWGSNQPQHF
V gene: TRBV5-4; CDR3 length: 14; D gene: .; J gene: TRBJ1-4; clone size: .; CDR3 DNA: TGTGCCAGCAGCTTAGAGGCGGCGAATGAAAAACTGTTTTTT; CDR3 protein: CASSLEAANEKLFF
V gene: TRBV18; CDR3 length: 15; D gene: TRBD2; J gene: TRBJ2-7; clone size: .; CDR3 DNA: TGTGCCAGCTCACCAGGTCTAGCGGGAAACTACGAGCAGTACTTC; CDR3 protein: CASSPGLAGNYEQYF
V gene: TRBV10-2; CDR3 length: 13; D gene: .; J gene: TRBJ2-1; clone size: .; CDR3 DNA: TGCGCCAGCAGTGATGTCAGGCGGAATGAGCAGTTCTTC; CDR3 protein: CASSDVRRNEQFF
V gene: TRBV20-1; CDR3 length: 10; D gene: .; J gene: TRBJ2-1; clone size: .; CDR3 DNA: TGCAGTGTACTAGTCAATGAGCAGTTCTTC; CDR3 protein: CSVLVNEQFF
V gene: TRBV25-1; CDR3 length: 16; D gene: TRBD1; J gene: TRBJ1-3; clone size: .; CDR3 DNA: TGTGCCAGCAAGGGGCAGGGGGTGAACTCTGGAAACACCATATATTTT; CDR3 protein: CASKGQGVNSGNTIYF
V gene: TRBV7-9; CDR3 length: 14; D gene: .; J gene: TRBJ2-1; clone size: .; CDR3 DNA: TGTGCCAGCAGCCCCCGGACAGTTGGGAATGAGCAGTTCTTC; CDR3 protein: CASSPRTVGNEQFF
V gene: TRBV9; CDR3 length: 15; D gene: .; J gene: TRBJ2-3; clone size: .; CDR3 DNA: TGTGCCAGCAGCGTAGTAGCGGATGACACAGATACGCAGTATTTT; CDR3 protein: CASSVVADDTDTQYF
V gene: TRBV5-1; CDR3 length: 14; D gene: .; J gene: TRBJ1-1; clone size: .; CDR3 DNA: TGCGCCAGCAGCCCCACCCTCAGGAACACTGAAGCTTTCTTT; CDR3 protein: CASSPTLRNTEAFF
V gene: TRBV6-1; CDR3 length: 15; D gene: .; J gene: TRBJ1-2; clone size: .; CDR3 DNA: TGTGCCAGCAGTGATGGAGGGAAGGGTCATTATGGCTACACCTTC; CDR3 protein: CASSDGGKGHYGYTF
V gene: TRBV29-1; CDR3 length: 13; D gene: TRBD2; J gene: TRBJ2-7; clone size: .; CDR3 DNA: TGCAGCGTTGGGTCTAGCGGGAGGAACGAGCAGTACTTC; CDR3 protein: CSVGSSGRNEQYF
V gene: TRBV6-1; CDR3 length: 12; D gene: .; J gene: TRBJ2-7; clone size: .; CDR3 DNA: TGTGCCAGCAACGGGTGGGGGTACGAGCAGTACTTC; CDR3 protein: CASNGWGYEQYF
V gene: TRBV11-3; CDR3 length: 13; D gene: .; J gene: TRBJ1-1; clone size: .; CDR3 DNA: TGTGCCAGCAGCTTAGATACGGGGGGGCGAGCTTTCTTT; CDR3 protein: CASSLDTGGRAFF
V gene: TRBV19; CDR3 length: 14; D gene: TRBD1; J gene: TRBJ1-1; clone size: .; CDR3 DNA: TGTGCCAGTAGTCTCTCAGGGGGAGACACTGAAGCTTTCTTT; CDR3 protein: CASSLSGGDTEAFF
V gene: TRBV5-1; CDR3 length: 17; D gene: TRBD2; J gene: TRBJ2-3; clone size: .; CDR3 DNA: TGCGCCAGCAGCTTGGGCTCTAGCGGGAGGCACACAGATACGCAGTATTTT; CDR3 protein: CASSLGSSGRHTDTQYF
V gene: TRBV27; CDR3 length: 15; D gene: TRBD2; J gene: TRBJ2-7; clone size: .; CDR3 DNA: TGTGCCAGCAGTCTAGGGGAGGGCCGTATCTACGAGCAGTACTTC; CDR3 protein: CASSLGEGRIYEQYF